Following are 9 T cell receptor beta chains from one sample sequenced in a study of blood T cell repertoires in COVID-19. Clones were sequenced by immunoSEQ multiplex PCR, and TCRdb holds only the in-frame ones, with some missing. The table includes a few hundred thousand clones, 75% to 85% detected once. The specimen sequenced was peripheral blood. The origin of the receptors is a human donor in a cohort sampled during active COVID-19.

The V gene is TRBV28, the J gene TRBJ1-4; TRBD1 matches 7 bases. Germline loops: CDR1 MDHEN, CDR2 SYDVKM. This CDR3 is built from 15 residues. J was trimmed by 4 bases and V by 5 bases; bases with no gene match: 7. CDR3 region: CASSPSDRYNEKLFF. Here the CDR3 DNA reads TGTGCCAGCAGTCCGTCGGACAGGTATAATGAAAAACTGTTTTTT.

The CDR3 loop is CASSSKGVQAAHLYGYTF. DNA for the CDR3: TGTGCCAGCAGCTCAAAGGGAGTTCAGGCCGCCCACCTCTATGGCTACACCTTC. The genes are TRBV4-2 and TRBJ1-2; D not resolved. Germline V gene sequence: CDR1 LGHNA, CDR2 YNFKEQ. The V and J ends lost 5 bases and 4 bases respectively, with 26 bases between them. CDR3 size: 18 residues.

The chain combines TRBV2 with TRBJ2-2; D might be TRBD1 (5 bases). The CDR3 is 13 amino acids. V gave up 3 bases and J gave up 8 bases, with 10 bases separating them. Germline loops: CDR1 SNHLY, CDR2 FYNNEI. CDR3 in DNA: TGTGCCAGCAGTGATGACAGATCAGGGGAGCTGTTTTTT. Translating it yields CASSDDRSGELFF.

CDR3 DNA: TGCAGCGTCGTGGTAGGGGGACAGGGAAGACAGCCCCAGCATTTT. It yields the protein CSVVVGGQGRQPQHF. This chain connects TRBV29-1 to TRBJ1-5, with 9 bases fitting TRBD1. Losses at the gene ends were 6 bases for V and 7 bases for J; bases not matched to a gene: 13. Per germline, CDR1 SQVTM and CDR2 ANQGSEA. This CDR3 has 15 residues.

This chain joins TRBV7-9 and TRBJ1-6; 7 bases line up with TRBD1. CDR1 and CDR2 (germline): SEHNR, FQNEAQ (reference sequence). J lost 2 bases, V lost 6 bases, and 7 bases had no gene match. The CDR3 runs to 16 residues. The CDR3 region is CASRMTGTTYNSPLHF. CDR3 DNA: TGTGCCAGCAGGATGACAGGGACCACCTATAATTCACCCCTCCACTTT. The full variable domain, in which reference TRBV7-9 and TRBJ1-6 provide the parts outside the CDR3, is DTGVSQNPRHKITKRGQNVTFRCDPISEHNRLYWYRQTLGQGPEFLTYFQNEAQLEKSRLLSDRFSAERPKGSFSTLEIQRTEQGDSAMYLCASRMTGTTYNSPLHFGNGTRLTVT.

The chain carries TRBV24-1 and TRBJ1-1; no firm D call. This CDR3 has 14 residues. CDR1 is KGHDR and CDR2 is SFDVKD in the germline V gene. V was pared by 7 bases and J by 2 bases, with 13 bases between. As DNA, the CDR3 is TGTGCCACCAGACTGACTGAGTTTAACACTGAAGCTTTCTTT. Translated: CATRLTEFNTEAFF.

The chain uses TRBV5-5 and TRBJ2-3; D possibly corresponds to TRBD2 (5 bases). Trimming shortened V by 7 bases and J by 2 bases, and 11 bases separated the two germline ends. CDR1 is SGHKS and CDR2 is YYEKEE in the germline V gene (reference sequence). The CDR3 extends over 13 amino acids. The CDR3 spells CASRRPPTDTQYF. For the CDR3, the DNA is TGTGCCAGCCGGAGGCCTCCCACAGATACGCAGTATTTT.

This chain joins TRBV5-4 and TRBJ2-1; 8 nucleotides line up with TRBD1. Germline V CDR1 and CDR2: SGHNT, YYREEE (reference sequence). The V and J ends lost 5 bases and 6 bases, in that order; junction bases with no gene match: 4. The CDR3 consists of 13 residues. In DNA, the CDR3 is TGTGCCAGCAGGCAACAGGGGGGCAATGAGCAGTTCTTC. Translation gives CASRQQGGNEQFF.

V gene TRBV4-1 combines with J gene TRBJ1-2; tentative D call: TRBD1 (5 bases). The germline V and J ends were trimmed by 4 bases and 2 bases, with 14 bases remaining between them. Looked up from germline, CDR1 is MGHRA and CDR2 is YSYEKL. The CDR3 runs 15 residues. DNA of the CDR3: TGCGCCAGCAGCCCCGGCGGGGGGGTGAACTATGGCTACACCTTC. This gives the protein CASSPGGGVNYGYTF.